The present TCR beta chain was sequenced within a study of blood T cell repertoires in COVID-19. The repertoire was sequenced with immunoSEQ multiplex PCR; TCRdb's copy has only in-frame clones and lacks some. The top ten clones hold around 2.6% of a sample with fewer than 300,000 clones, 80% to 95% of them seen once. Germline CDR1 MNHNS, CDR2 SASEGT. V lost 4 bases and J lost 2; bases outside the gene matches: 16. This CDR3 spans 20 amino acids. The receptor was isolated from a person aged 18 to 30 with COVID-19, enrolled during active disease. Sequencing input: peripheral blood. This chain links TRBV6-1 with TRBJ2-3; 12 bases align to TRBD2. The CDR3: CASSAWGSRLAGDPTDTQYF. The CDR3 coding sequence is TGTGCCAGCAGTGCGTGGGGGTCACGACTAGCGGGAGACCCCACAGATACGCAGTATTTT.